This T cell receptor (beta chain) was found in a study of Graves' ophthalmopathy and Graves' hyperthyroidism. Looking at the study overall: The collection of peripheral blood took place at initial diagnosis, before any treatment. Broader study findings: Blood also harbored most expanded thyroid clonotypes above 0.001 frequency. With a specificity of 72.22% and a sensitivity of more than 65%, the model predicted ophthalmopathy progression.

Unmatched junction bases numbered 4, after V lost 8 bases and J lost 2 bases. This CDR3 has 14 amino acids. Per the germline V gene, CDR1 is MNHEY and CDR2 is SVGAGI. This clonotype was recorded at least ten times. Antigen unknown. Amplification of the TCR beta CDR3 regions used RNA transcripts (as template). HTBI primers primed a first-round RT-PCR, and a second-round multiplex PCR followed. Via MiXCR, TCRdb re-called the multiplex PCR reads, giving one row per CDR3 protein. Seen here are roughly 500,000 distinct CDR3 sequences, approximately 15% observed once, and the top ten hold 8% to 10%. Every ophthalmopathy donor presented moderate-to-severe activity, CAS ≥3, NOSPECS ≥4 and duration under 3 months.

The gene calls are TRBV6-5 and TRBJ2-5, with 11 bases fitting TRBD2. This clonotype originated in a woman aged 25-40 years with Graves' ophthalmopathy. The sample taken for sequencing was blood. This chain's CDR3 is CASSTSGNQETQYF. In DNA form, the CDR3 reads TGTGCCAGCTCGACTAGCGGGAATCAAGAGACCCAGTACTTC.